This is a list of T cell receptor beta chains from one sample in a study of T cell repertoires in ileal Crohn's disease. Data came from immunoSEQ multiplex PCR; TCRdb stores just in-frame clones and leaves some out. The data contain 13,000 to 15,000 clones, 70% to 90% of them singletons. The sample was ileal tissue. All receptors come from an adult with Crohn's disease. The CDR3 runs from the conserved cysteine through the conserved F or W. Fields, in order: J gene, clone size, D gene, V gene, CDR3 protein, CDR3 DNA. D genes are given only for firm matches. Only part of the rows carry a size: once, few, many, or a class if the clone is expanded.

j_gene: TRBJ2-3
abundance: .
d_gene: .
v_gene: TRBV5-1
CDR3aa: CASSLEGVGDTQYF
CDR3nt: TGCGCCAGCAGCTTGGAGGGGGTAGGGGATACGCAGTATTTT

j_gene: TRBJ2-3
abundance: .
d_gene: TRBD2
v_gene: TRBV2
CDR3aa: CASSVLAGVTDTQYF
CDR3nt: TGTGCCAGCAGTGTTCTAGCGGGAGTTACAGATACGCAGTATTTT

j_gene: TRBJ2-7
abundance: once
d_gene: .
v_gene: TRBV7-2
CDR3aa: CASSLVAGGWYEQYF
CDR3nt: TGTGCCAGCAGCTTAGTGGCTGGCGGCTGGTACGAGCAGTACTTC

j_gene: TRBJ1-6
abundance: .
d_gene: TRBD1
v_gene: TRBV9
CDR3aa: CASSVLDRGGSPLHF
CDR3nt: TGTGCCAGCAGCGTACTGGACAGGGGTGGGTCACCCCTCCACTTT

j_gene: TRBJ2-2
abundance: .
d_gene: TRBD2
v_gene: TRBV10-1
CDR3aa: CASSPSGNTGELFF
CDR3nt: TGCGCCAGCAGCCCTAGCGGGAACACCGGGGAGCTGTTTTTT

j_gene: TRBJ2-1
abundance: .
d_gene: TRBD2
v_gene: TRBV5-4
CDR3aa: CASSSLWAGGVREQFF
CDR3nt: TGTGCCAGCAGCTCCCTCTGGGCGGGGGGAGTGCGTGAGCAGTTCTTC

j_gene: TRBJ2-1
abundance: .
d_gene: TRBD2
v_gene: TRBV19
CDR3aa: CASTRRPGLAGLFYNEQFF
CDR3nt: TGTGCCAGTACCCGGCGGCCGGGACTAGCGGGTTTATTCTACAATGAGCAGTTCTTC

j_gene: TRBJ1-5
abundance: .
d_gene: .
v_gene: TRBV19
CDR3aa: CATLGGINQPQHF
CDR3nt: TGTGCCACCTTAGGAGGAATTAATCAGCCCCAGCATTTT

j_gene: TRBJ2-7
abundance: .
d_gene: TRBD1
v_gene: TRBV6-4
CDR3aa: CASSPGTGGSYEQYF
CDR3nt: TGTGCCAGCAGCCCCGGGACAGGGGGCTCCTACGAGCAGTACTTC

j_gene: TRBJ1-2
abundance: .
d_gene: .
v_gene: TRBV5-6
CDR3aa: CASSLPDSISYGYTF
CDR3nt: TGTGCCAGCAGCTTGCCCGACAGCATTTCCTATGGCTACACCTTC

j_gene: TRBJ2-7
abundance: .
d_gene: .
v_gene: TRBV27
CDR3aa: CASSLSYSGVIEQYF
CDR3nt: TGTGCCAGCAGCTTATCTTACAGTGGCGTCATCGAGCAGTACTTC

j_gene: TRBJ2-7
abundance: .
d_gene: TRBD1
v_gene: TRBV28
CDR3aa: CASSMGQSTYEQYF
CDR3nt: TGTGCCAGCAGCATGGGACAGTCTACCTACGAGCAGTACTTC

j_gene: TRBJ1-1
abundance: .
d_gene: .
v_gene: TRBV7-3
CDR3aa: CASSLRREGTEAFF
CDR3nt: TGTGCCAGCAGCTTACGCCGGGAGGGGACTGAAGCTTTCTTT

j_gene: TRBJ1-2
abundance: once
d_gene: .
v_gene: TRBV5-4
CDR3aa: CASSLLVQPNYGYTF
CDR3nt: TGTGCCAGCAGCTTATTAGTACAGCCGAACTATGGCTACACCTTC

j_gene: TRBJ1-5
abundance: .
d_gene: .
v_gene: TRBV4-1
CDR3aa: CASSQDSRGGSAQHF
CDR3nt: TGCGCCAGCAGCCAAGACTCTAGGGGAGGAAGTGCCCAGCATTTT

j_gene: TRBJ1-3
abundance: few
d_gene: .
v_gene: TRBV5-4
CDR3aa: CASNHRNGNTIYF
CDR3nt: TGTGCCAGCAACCACAGGAATGGAAACACCATATATTTT

j_gene: TRBJ1-1
abundance: .
d_gene: .
v_gene: TRBV28
CDR3aa: CASSLYETGGKNTEAFF
CDR3nt: TGTGCCAGCAGTTTATATGAAACGGGGGGGAAAAACACTGAAGCTTTCTTT